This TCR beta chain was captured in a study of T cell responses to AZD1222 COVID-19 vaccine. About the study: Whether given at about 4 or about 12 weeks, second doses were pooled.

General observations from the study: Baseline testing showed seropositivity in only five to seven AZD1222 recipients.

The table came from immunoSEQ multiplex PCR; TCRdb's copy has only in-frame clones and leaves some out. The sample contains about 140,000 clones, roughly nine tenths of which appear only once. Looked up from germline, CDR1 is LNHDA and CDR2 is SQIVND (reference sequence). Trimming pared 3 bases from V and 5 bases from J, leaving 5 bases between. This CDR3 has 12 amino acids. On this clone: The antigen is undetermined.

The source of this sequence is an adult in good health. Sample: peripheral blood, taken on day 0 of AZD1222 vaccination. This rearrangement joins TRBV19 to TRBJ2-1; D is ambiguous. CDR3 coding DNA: TGTGCCAGTAGTATCTACAACAATGAGCAGTTCTTC. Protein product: CASSIYNNEQFF. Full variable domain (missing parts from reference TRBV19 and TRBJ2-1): DGGITQSPKYLFRKEGQNVTLSCEQNLNHDAMYWYRQDPGQGLRLIYYSQIVNDFQKGDIAEGYSVSREKKESFPLTVTSAQKNPTAFYLCASSIYNNEQFFGPGTRLTVL.